This T cell receptor (beta chain) was captured by sequencing in a study of blood T cell repertoires in COVID-19. Study information: T cells, B-cell-depleted T cells, or PBMCs supplied cDNA or gDNA.

In the study's own analysis: Quantification of nucleated cells was approximated via reference gene primer amplification. Measured with immunoSEQ multiplex PCR; TCRdb has only the in-frame clones, and not every one. The DNA gave D and trimming, while V, J and clone size come from that table. Of 95,000 to 150,000 clones listed, over 70% are singletons. The V end was cut by 4 bases, the J end by 1 base, with 22 bases between. This CDR3 comprises 18 residues. This chain uses TRBV23-1 with TRBJ1-1; a possible D gene is TRBD1 (6 bases). TRBV23-1 is an ORF for which the function is uncertain. Input material: peripheral blood. This receptor was identified in a man in his 70s with acute or convalescent COVID-19. CDR3 coding DNA: TGCGCCAGCAGTCGAACGCGTGTAAGGGGGGGAAAGAACACTGAAGCTTTCTTT. It is translated as CASSRTRVRGGKNTEAFF.